This T cell receptor beta chain was captured in a study of blood T cell repertoires in COVID-19. Looking at the study overall: Researchers got acute and convalescent COVID-19 samples from the United States, Italy and Spain.

The study assigned cohorts using participant-reported clinical history. Cohort 3 recovered donors had two negative PCRs, clearance, or symptom resolution. Assay used: immunoSEQ multiplex PCR; TCRdb lists only in-frame clones, some missing. The table includes more than 300,000 clones, 92% detected once. Per the germline V gene, CDR1 is MDHEN and CDR2 is SYDVKM. This CDR3 has 11 residues. The V end was cut by 5 bases, the J end by 10 bases, with 11 bases between. The specimen sequenced was PBMCs or T cells enriched from blood (not recorded which). The rearrangement links TRBV28 to TRBJ1-1; a possible D gene is TRBD1 (5 bases). This sequence was found in a woman aged 25-40 years who had recovered from COVID-19. The CDR3 sequence is CASSDYRIAFF. The CDR3 DNA reads as TGTGCCAGCAGTGATTACAGGATAGCTTTCTTT.